Listed below are T cell receptor beta chains from one sample, sequenced in a study of T cell responses to AZD1222 COVID-19 vaccine. The data were produced by immunoSEQ multiplex PCR, yet TCRdb's version contains in-frame clones alone and is incomplete. The repertoire holds some 200,000 clones, with 88% as singletons. The specimen was peripheral blood, collected 28 days after the second AZD1222 dose. The receptors here all came from an adult who received the AZD1222 COVID-19 vaccine. Both conserved end residues are part of each CDR3. The D gene is left open where the match is weak. Clone size is given for some rows only: seen once, a few or many times, or a class if the clone is expanded.

NA,TRBJ2-7,TRBV20-1,TRBD2,CSASWREGLYEQYF,TGCAGTGCTAGTTGGCGGGAGGGCCTCTACGAGCAGTACTTC
NA,TRBJ2-7,TRBV6-5,TRBD1,CASSYPRQGAYEQYF,TGTGCCAGCAGTTATCCTAGACAGGGGGCTTACGAGCAGTACTTC
once,TRBJ2-3,TRBV20-1,TRBD2,CSASVLAGGRTDTQYF,TGCAGTGCTAGTGTGCTAGCGGGAGGGCGGACAGATACGCAGTATTTT
once,TRBJ2-3,TRBV27,TRBD1,CASSLQGAGTDTQYF,TGTGCCAGCAGTTTACAGGGGGCCGGCACAGATACGCAGTATTTT
many,TRBJ2-7,TRBV15,TRBD1,CATSFFKGAYEQYF,TGTGCCACCAGCTTTTTCAAGGGGGCTTACGAGCAGTACTTC
NA,TRBJ2-3,TRBV5-1,TRBD2,CASNGLAGVADTQYF,TGCGCCAGCAACGGACTAGCGGGAGTGGCAGATACGCAGTATTTT
NA,TRBJ2-5,TRBV27,NA,CASGGPIQETQYF,TGTGCCAGCGGGGGACCGATCCAAGAGACCCAGTACTTC
NA,TRBJ2-3,TRBV18,TRBD2,CASSPPGLVSDTQYF,TGTGCCAGCTCACCCCCGGGACTAGTCTCTGATACGCAGTATTTT
NA,TRBJ1-3,TRBV19,TRBD1,CASSSGQGGSGNTIYF,TGTGCCAGTAGTTCCGGACAGGGCGGCTCTGGAAACACCATATATTTT
NA,TRBJ1-4,TRBV11-3,NA,CASSPGLGGELWGKLFF,TGTGCCAGCAGCCCGGGTTTAGGCGGGGAGCTTTGGGGAAAACTGTTTTTT
NA,TRBJ2-2,TRBV24-1,NA,CATSDTPNTGELFF,TGTGCCACCAGTGATACCCCGAACACCGGGGAGCTGTTTTTT
NA,TRBJ2-3,TRBV27,NA,CASSLRGTQYF,TGTGCCAGCAGCCTTAGGGGTACGCAGTATTTT
NA,TRBJ2-1,TRBV11-1,NA,CASSPRPWGRGIRFF,NA
NA,TRBJ2-7,TRBV19,TRBD1,CASSGRQGASHEQYF,TGTGCCAGTAGCGGGCGGCAGGGGGCTTCCCACGAGCAGTACTTC
once,TRBJ2-5,TRBV28,NA,CASSLQYQETQYF,TGTGCCAGCAGTTTACAGTACCAAGAGACCCAGTACTTC
NA,TRBJ2-1,TRBV28,TRBD2,CASSGTSGKSYNEQFF,TGTGCCAGCAGTGGGACTAGCGGAAAATCCTACAATGAGCAGTTCTTC
NA,TRBJ2-7,TRBV12-3/TRBV12-4,NA,CASSLARSYEQYF,TGTGCCAGCAGTTTAGCAAGGTCCTACGAGCAGTACTTC
NA,TRBJ1-2,TRBV27,NA,CASSLDVWDGYTF,TGTGCCAGCAGTTTGGACGTCTGGGATGGCTACACCTTC
NA,TRBJ1-5,TRBV19,NA,CASSIRRQIGNQPQHF,TGTGCCAGTAGTATTAGGCGCCAGATTGGCAATCAGCCCCAGCATTTT
NA,TRBJ2-7,TRBV23-1,NA,CASFAPGSYEQYF,TGCGCCAGCTTTGCTCCGGGATCCTACGAGCAGTACTTC
NA,TRBJ2-1,TRBV9,NA,CASSTNLLGTNNEQFF,TGTGCCAGCAGCACCAACCTCCTCGGGACAAACAATGAGCAGTTCTTC
NA,TRBJ2-1,TRBV7-9,NA,CASSSSAVSNRLSYNEQFF,TGTGCCAGCAGCTCTAGCGCAGTCTCAAATAGATTGTCCTACAATGAGCAGTTCTTC
once,TRBJ2-7,TRBV9,NA,CASSAGQGGYEQYF,TGTGCCAGCAGCGCCGGACAGGGAGGGTACGAGCAGTACTTC
NA,TRBJ1-5,TRBV7-2,NA,CASSPSDSYSNQPQHF,TGTGCCAGCAGCCCCTCCGACAGCTATAGCAATCAGCCCCAGCATTTT
NA,TRBJ2-3,TRBV28,NA,CASSLAGGVSTDTQYF,TGTGCCAGCAGTTTGGCCGGCGGCGTAAGCACAGATACGCAGTATTTT
NA,TRBJ2-1,TRBV9,NA,CASSVVSRGGQGGNEQFF,TGTGCCAGCAGCGTAGTATCGAGAGGGGGACAAGGGGGCAATGAGCAGTTCTTC
NA,TRBJ2-1,TRBV5-1,NA,CASSLSGNEQFF,TGCGCCAGCAGCTTATCCGGGAATGAGCAGTTCTTC
NA,TRBJ2-5,TRBV2,NA,CASRKRANQETQYF,TGTGCCAGCAGGAAGAGGGCGAATCAAGAGACCCAGTACTTC
NA,TRBJ2-4,TRBV28,TRBD2,CASSLPTSGRAIQYF,TGTGCCAGCAGTCTTCCGACTAGCGGGAGGGCCATTCAGTACTTC
NA,TRBJ2-1,TRBV7-2,TRBD1,CASSYRQGVHNEQFF,TGTGCCAGCAGCTATCGACAGGGGGTCCACAATGAGCAGTTCTTC
few,TRBJ1-1,TRBV15,NA,CATRASESNTEAFF,TGTGCCACCAGGGCGTCCGAGTCGAACACTGAAGCTTTCTTT
NA,TRBJ1-3,TRBV28,TRBD1,CASSTRTGRPGNTIYF,TGTGCCAGCAGTACCCGGACAGGCCGACCTGGAAACACCATATATTTT
NA,TRBJ2-7,TRBV7-3,TRBD1,CASSPGQDSYEQYF,TGTGCCAGCAGCCCCGGACAGGACTCCTACGAGCAGTACTTC
NA,TRBJ2-1,TRBV3-1/TRBV3-2,TRBD2,CASSQDSGRRTRYNEQFF,TGTGCCAGCAGCCAGGATAGCGGGAGAAGGACCCGCTACAATGAGCAGTTCTTC
NA,TRBJ2-2,TRBV5-1,TRBD2,CASREGANTGELFF,TGCGCCAGTCGGGAGGGGGCGAACACCGGGGAGCTGTTTTTT
NA,TRBJ2-7,TRBV6-5,NA,CASSRPLAAHYEQYF,TGTGCCAGCAGTCGGCCCTTGGCGGCCCACTACGAGCAGTACTTC
NA,TRBJ2-7,TRBV28,TRBD2,CASSLAGTSGNEQYF,TGTGCCAGCAGTTTAGCCGGGACTAGCGGGAACGAGCAGTACTTC
NA,TRBJ2-7,TRBV28,NA,CASSLYLISVVSEQYF,TGTGCCAGCAGTTTATACCTGATTTCTGTTGTTAGCGAGCAGTACTTC
NA,TRBJ2-2,TRBV30,NA,CAWNPSTGELFF,TGTGCCTGGAACCCTAGCACCGGGGAGCTGTTTTTT
NA,TRBJ2-6,TRBV28,NA,CATGAGPSSGANVLTF,TGTGCCACCGGGGCAGGACCAAGCTCTGGGGCCAACGTCCTGACTTTC
few,TRBJ2-7,TRBV9,NA,CASSVAGAREQYF,TGTGCCAGCAGCGTAGCTGGGGCCCGAGAGCAGTACTTC
NA,TRBJ2-3,TRBV6-1,NA,CASSEQAISTDTQYF,TGTGCCAGCAGTGAGCAAGCGATCAGCACAGATACGCAGTATTTT
NA,TRBJ2-5,TRBV7-2,TRBD2,CASSQPRGLVGQETQYF,TGTGCCAGCAGCCAGCCCCGTGGACTAGTGGGCCAAGAGACCCAGTACTTC
NA,TRBJ2-7,TRBV28,TRBD2,CASTDGTSGSYEQYF,TGTGCCAGCACCGATGGGACTAGCGGAAGCTACGAGCAGTACTTC
NA,TRBJ2-7,TRBV7-6,TRBD2,CASSLRPWTSGSSQYF,TGTGCCAGCAGCCTACGGCCCTGGACTAGCGGGAGTTCGCAGTACTTC
once,TRBJ1-5,TRBV28,NA,CASSPPGTPNQPQHF,TGTGCCAGCAGTCCTCCAGGGACGCCGAATCAGCCCCAGCATTTT
NA,TRBJ2-7,TRBV3-1/TRBV3-2,TRBD2,CASSFGTSNEQYF,TGTGCCAGCAGCTTCGGGACTAGCAACGAGCAGTACTTC
NA,TRBJ1-1,TRBV3-1/TRBV3-2,NA,CASTLGGLDTEAFF,TGTGCCAGCACCTTGGGTGGGCTGGATACTGAAGCTTTCTTT
NA,TRBJ2-5,TRBV19,NA,CATWGRFGETQYF,TGTGCCACCTGGGGACGGTTCGGCGAGACCCAGTACTTC
NA,TRBJ2-3,TRBV7-3,TRBD2,CASSFSGSPDTQYF,TGTGCCAGCAGCTTTAGCGGGAGCCCAGATACGCAGTATTTT
once,TRBJ2-7,TRBV7-2,TRBD2,CASSLRPLAGNEQYF,TGTGCCAGCAGCTTACGCCCGTTAGCGGGGAACGAGCAGTACTTC
once,TRBJ2-7,TRBV7-6,TRBD2,CASSDSGRAYEQYF,TGTGCCAGCAGCGATAGCGGGAGGGCCTACGAGCAGTACTTC